This record looks at one TCR beta chain sequence and its context. Its antigen is undetermined. PCR employed 60 Vbeta and 13 Jbeta primers. Clones were read by immunoSEQ multiplex PCR, and TCRdb kept only the in-frame ones, dropping some. The sample shows over 80,000 clones, approximately 71% of them seen only once. The data are from a study of cytomegalovirus exposure and HLA in healthy donors. Study-level background: Around 86 million unique TCRs, all from HLA-typed donors, were included in an early release of the data.

Whole-study findings and limits: Further analysis was carried out later, and it showed several of the most significant clusters appearing linked to common viral pathogens. TCR beta sequences reportedly predicted most subjects' HLA-A and HLA-B alleles accurately. The authors considered a cluster of highly shared sequence variants likely to be a sequencing artifact.

Germline assignment: CDR1 LNHDA and CDR2 SQIVND (reference sequence). Trimming shortened V by 8 bases and J by 5 bases, and 18 bases separated the two germline ends. The CDR3 is made up of 14 amino acids. The sequencing input was PBMCs. V is TRBV19 and J is TRBJ2-5; D may be TRBD1 (6 bases). This clonotype was obtained from a woman aged 18-30 years in good health and CMV-seropositive. CDR3 DNA sequence: TGTGCCAGTCCCTGGAGACAGGCGACCGAGACCCAGTACTTC. It yields the protein CASPWRQATETQYF.